This T cell receptor beta chain was captured in a study of cytomegalovirus exposure and HLA in healthy donors. The primer mix had 60 Vbeta and 13 Jbeta primers. In the original processing: Unique TCR beta chains numbered around 80 million in a later analysis, with around 12 million shared. Profiled with immunoSEQ multiplex PCR; TCRdb holds only in-frame clones, not every one. V and J calls and clone size are as listed in that table; D and trimming were resolved from the DNA. This listing includes 80,000 to 95,000 clones. From germline, CDR1 is GTSNPN and CDR2 SVGIG (reference sequence). The CDR3 is made up of 14 amino acids. Losses at the gene ends were 1 base for V and 5 bases for J; bases not matched to a gene: 8.

Sequencing input: PBMCs. The chain links TRBV30 to TRBJ2-7; 7 nucleotides align to TRBD1. The clonotype originates from a woman between 25 and 40 years old in good health and CMV-seronegative. The CDR3, as DNA: TGTGCCTGGAGTGGGGACAGCCTTTCGAACGAGCAGTACTTC. Translating it yields CAWSGDSLSNEQYF.